Shown below are 8 T cell receptor beta chains from a single sample sequenced in a study of molecular identifiers for immune sequencing clone quantification. TCRdb itself ran the PCR reads through MiXCR, one entry per CDR3 protein. The sample holds about 510,000 distinct CDR3 sequences, about 20% seen once. Sequencing was carried out using naive CD8+ T cells from blood, with Jurkat cell RNA spiked in. Subset indicated: FACS-sorted CD8+CD4-CCR7+CD45RA+ naive T cells. The origin of the receptors is a human donor in good health. Some libraries in this study had Jurkat cell RNA spiked in.

The sample holds many counts of this clonotype. This chain joins TRBV25-1 and TRBJ2-7; D is tentatively TRBD1 or TRBD2 (6 bases each). CDR3 length: 12 residues. V shed 10 bases and J shed 6 bases, with 16 bases lying between them. The germline V gene encodes CDR1 MGHDK and CDR2 SYGVNS. The chain's CDR3 is CATVWGAGEQYF. The CDR3 DNA follows: TGTGCCACCGTCTGGGGGGCGGGCGAGCAGTACTTC.

This chain uses TRBV28 with TRBJ2-3; 14 bases align to TRBD2. J was trimmed by 6 bases and V by 4 bases; bases with no gene match: 6. CDR1 is MDHEN and CDR2 is SYDVKM in the germline V gene. The CDR3 covers 16 residues. The CDR3 DNA is TGTGCCAGCAGTTCCACCGGGACTAGCGGGAGCGATACGCAGTATTTT. It encodes CASSSTGTSGSDTQYF.

This chain connects TRBV7-9 to TRBJ2-7; 11 positions match TRBD1. The ends lost 5 bases at V and 5 bases at J; junction bases unmatched: 8. From germline, CDR1 is SEHNR and CDR2 FQNEAQ (reference sequence). The CDR3 has 15 amino acids. The CDR3 region is CASSTPDRGPHEQYF. In DNA, the CDR3 is TGTGCCAGCAGCACCCCGGACAGGGGGCCCCACGAGCAGTACTTC.

The chain uses TRBV6-5 and TRBJ2-5; possibly TRBD2 for D (5 bases). The CDR3 is 14 residues long. Germline loops: CDR1 MNHEY, CDR2 SVGAGI. The V end was cut by 0 bases, the J end by 0 bases, with 5 bases between. The CDR3 DNA is TGTGCCAGCAGTTACTCCGGGGACCAAGAGACCCAGTACTTC. The encoded protein is CASSYSGDQETQYF.

This clonotype came up a few times. The DNA of the CDR3 is TGTGCCAGCAGCGTGAACCCGGGACTAGCGGGAGGCTGGGGTCATGAGCAGTTCTTC. Its translation: CASSVNPGLAGGWGHEQFF. V and J are TRBV5-4 and TRBJ2-1; 15 nucleotides line up with TRBD2. The germline V gene encodes CDR1 SGHNT and CDR2 YYREEE (reference sequence). V gave up 4 bases and J gave up 8 bases; unmatched junction bases: 16. The CDR3 covers 19 residues. The full variable domain, in which reference TRBV5-4 and TRBJ2-1 provide the parts outside the CDR3, is ETGVTQSPTHLIKTRGQQVTLRCSSQSGHNTVSWYQQALGQGPQFIFQYYREEENGRGNFPPRFSGLQFPNYSSELNVNALELDDSALYLCASSVNPGLAGGWGHEQFFGPGTRLTVL.

The CDR3 region is CASSPEGANVLTF. DNA of the CDR3: TGTGCCAGCAGCCCAGAGGGGGCCAACGTCCTGACTTTC. This sequence joins TRBV12-3 or TRBV12-4 and TRBJ2-6; D remains unclear. CDR3 size: 13 residues. V lost 6 bases, J lost 4 bases, and 7 bases lay in between.

This clonotype was seen a handful of times. The chain carries TRBV19 and TRBJ2-3, with 14 positions matching TRBD2. The germline V gene has CDR1 LNHDA and CDR2 SQIVND (reference sequence). The CDR3 covers 16 residues. J was trimmed by 3 bases and V by 6 bases; bases with no gene match: 5. CDR3 DNA sequence: TGTGCCAGTAGCATTAGGACTAGCGGGGGGACAGATACGCAGTATTTT. Its translation is CASSIRTSGGTDTQYF.

This chain uses TRBV12-3 or TRBV12-4 with TRBJ2-5; 7 nucleotides line up with TRBD2. V was clipped by 2 bases and J by 2 bases; unmatched bases: 5. The CDR3 contains 15 residues. The CDR3 nucleotides are TGTGCCAGCAGTTTAATCGGGGGGAAACAAGAGACCCAGTACTTC. Amino acid sequence: CASSLIGGKQETQYF.